These 25 T cell receptor beta chains were sequenced from one sample in a study of shared clonotypes between healthy human individuals. The repertoire was sequenced with immunoSEQ multiplex PCR; TCRdb's copy has only in-frame clones and lacks some. The profile shows approximately 250,000 clones, over 60% of them singletons. What was sequenced was memory CD4+ T cells sorted from blood. Subset reported: CD45RA-negative fraction. The receptors shown here come from a man aged 25-45 years in good health.

This clone was seen ten or more times. This chain links TRBV5-1 with TRBJ1-4; a possible D gene is TRBD1 (6 bases). V lost 5 bases to trimming and J lost 5 bases, with 16 bases between them. Germline CDR1 and CDR2: SGHRS and YFSETQ. The CDR3 totals 15 residues. This CDR3 reads CASSPGANSNEKLFF. In DNA form, the CDR3 reads TGCGCCAGCAGTCCAGGGGCGAACTCAAATGAAAAACTGTTTTTT.

This clone was counted only a few times. This chain links TRBV19 with TRBJ1-4; tentative D call: TRBD1 (5 bases). V lost 6 bases, J lost 5 bases, and 13 bases lay in between. CDR3 size: 14 residues. The germline gives CDR1 LNHDA, CDR2 SQIVND (reference sequence). CDR3 nucleotides: TGTGCCAGTAGCCCCATCGGGGCCAATGAAAAACTGTTTTTT. Translated, it gives CASSPIGANEKLFF.

This chain joins TRBV28 and TRBJ2-7; TRBD2 matches 7 bases. The CDR3 length is 16 residues. The germline CDR1 and CDR2 sequences are MDHEN and SYDVKM. J was trimmed by 0 bases and V by 2 bases; bases with no gene match: 7. Here the CDR3 DNA reads TGTGCCAGCAGTTTACAGACTAGCAGGAGCTCCTACGAGCAGTACTTC. Protein product: CASSLQTSRSSYEQYF. Together with reference TRBV28 and TRBJ2-7, the CDR3 gives the full variable domain: DVKVTQSSRYLVKRTGEKVFLECVQDMDHENMFWYRQDPGLGLRLIYFSYDVKMKEKGDIPEGYSVSREKKERFSLILESASTNQTSMYLCASSLQTSRSSYEQYFGPGTRLTVT.

This clone was seen more than once but under ten times. One junction end does not reproduce the germline sequence, and a read error may be involved. This chain joins TRBV7-7 and TRBJ2-3, with D unclear. The CDR3 has 14 residues. CDR1 is SSHAT, CDR2 FNYEAQ, per germline (reference sequence). CDR3 nucleotide sequence: TGTGCTAGCAGCTTAGACGGGAGCACAGATACGCAGTATTTT. It translates to CASSLDGSTDTQYF.

The chain uses TRBV15 and TRBJ2-7; 8 nucleotides align to TRBD1. Per germline, CDR1 LNHNV and CDR2 YYDKDF (reference sequence). There are 15 residues in the CDR3. V gave up 0 bases and J gave up 7 bases; unmatched junction bases: 8. This CDR3 reads CATSRDRGRGREQYF. The DNA of the CDR3 is TGTGCCACCAGCAGAGATCGGGGCAGGGGGCGAGAGCAGTACTTC.

The chain uses TRBV7-2 and TRBJ2-1; the D is unclear. The CDR3 covers 16 residues. Between the trimmed V and J ends, which lost 4 bases and 0 bases, there was a span of 13 bases. CDR1 is SGHTA and CDR2 is FQGNSA in the germline V gene. The CDR3 loop reads CASSSSSPGSYNEQFF. In DNA, the CDR3 is TGTGCCAGCAGCTCATCATCCCCAGGCTCCTACAATGAGCAGTTCTTC. The full variable domain, in which reference TRBV7-2 and TRBJ2-1 provide the parts outside the CDR3, is GAGVSQSPSNKVTEKGKDVELRCDPISGHTALYWYRQSLGQGLEFLIYFQGNSAPDKSGLPSDRFSAERTGGSVSTLTIQRTQQEDSAVYLCASSSSSPGSYNEQFFGPGTRLTVL.

This chain links TRBV28 with TRBJ2-2; TRBD1 matches 11 bases. After removal of 7 bases from V and 6 bases from J, the junction contained 4 bases not matched to a gene. The CDR3 has 14 residues. Germline CDR1 MDHEN, CDR2 SYDVKM. The chain's CDR3 is CASKRGQGAGELFF. Written as DNA, the CDR3 is TGTGCCAGCAAAAGGGGACAGGGGGCCGGGGAGCTGTTTTTT.

This clone appeared many times. The V and J genes are TRBV6-5 and TRBJ2-3; D not resolved. The CDR3 sequence is 15 residues long. In germline, CDR1 is MNHEY, CDR2 SVGAGI. Trimming stripped 5 bases from V and 2 bases from J, with 14 bases between. The CDR3 DNA follows: TGTGCCAGCAGTCCCAGAGGTGGGAACACAGATACGCAGTATTTT. Its protein product is CASSPRGGNTDTQYF.

The chain recombines TRBV5-1 with TRBJ2-4; a possible D gene is TRBD2 (6 bases). Trimming took off 0 bases at V and 7 bases at J, with 14 bases between the two ends. This CDR3 is 15 amino acids long. Germline values: CDR1 SGHRS, CDR2 YFSETQ. The CDR3 DNA follows: TGCGCCAGCAGCTTGGGGGGGACTGCTAGGAACATTCAGTACTTC. Translation: CASSLGGTARNIQYF. Drawing the rest from reference TRBV5-1 and TRBJ2-4, the complete variable domain is KAGVTQTPRYLIKTRGQQVTLSCSPISGHRSVSWYQQTPGQGLQFLFEYFSETQRNKGNFPGRFSGRQFSNSRSEMNVSTLELGDSALYLCASSLGGTARNIQYFGAGTRLSVL.

This chain links TRBV7-9 with TRBJ2-7, with D tentatively TRBD1 (6 bases). The CDR3 has 15 residues. Germline V gives CDR1 SEHNR, CDR2 FQNEAQ (reference sequence). V gave up 2 bases and J gave up 1 base, with 12 bases separating them. The CDR3 is CASSLSPGQSYEQYF. The CDR3 DNA reads TGTGCCAGCAGCTTAAGTCCCGGACAGTCCTACGAGCAGTACTTC.

This rearrangement joins TRBV5-1 to TRBJ1-2; TRBD1 might be the D (6 bases). V was shortened by 0 bases and J by 8 bases, with 14 bases between the two germline ends. This CDR3 spans 14 amino acids. Germline V gene sequence: CDR1 SGHRS, CDR2 YFSETQ. CDR3 DNA sequence: TGCGCCAGCAGCTTGGAACAGGGAGGAAGAGGCTACACCTTC. Protein sequence: CASSLEQGGRGYTF.

The chain couples TRBV6-1 to TRBJ2-7; no clear D gene. Per the germline V gene, CDR1 is MNHNS and CDR2 is SASEGT. The ends were cut back, 6 bases at V and 2 bases at J, with 14 bases in the middle. The length of the CDR3 is 14 residues. CDR3 protein: CASSGLGWPYEQYF. CDR3 sequence (DNA): TGTGCCAGCAGCGGCCTAGGGTGGCCCTACGAGCAGTACTTC.

The chain is built from TRBV29-1 and TRBJ2-3; TRBD1 is a possible D gene (6 bases). The germline V gene encodes CDR1 SQVTM and CDR2 ANQGSEA. Trimming cost V 6 bases and J 1 base, with 14 bases left between them. This CDR3 is built from 14 residues. The DNA of the CDR3 is TGCAGCGTACTAGGACAGTTCCGCACAGATACGCAGTATTTT. This encodes CSVLGQFRTDTQYF.

The chain uses TRBV5-5 and TRBJ1-3; D may be TRBD1 (5 bases). V was trimmed by 0 bases and J by 3 bases, leaving 13 bases between them. There are 16 residues in the CDR3. The germline gives CDR1 SGHKS, CDR2 YYEKEE (reference sequence). The CDR3 reads CASSLAGRSLGNTIYF. CDR3 DNA: TGTGCCAGCAGCTTGGCGGGACGGAGCCTTGGAAACACCATATATTTT.

V gene TRBV9 combines with J gene TRBJ1-5; TRBD1 might be the D (6 bases). V was cut by 3 bases and J by 4 bases, with 8 bases left in between. CDR3 length: 13 residues. Germline lookup yields CDR1 SGDLS and CDR2 YYNGEE. For the CDR3, the DNA is TGTGCCAGCAGCGCCCAGGGGAATCAGCCCCAGCATTTT. This encodes CASSAQGNQPQHF.

In this sample, this clone turned up once. The chain couples TRBV2 to TRBJ2-5, with 7 bases that match TRBD2. The CDR3 consists of 13 residues. Germline V gene sequence: CDR1 SNHLY, CDR2 FYNNEI. V gave up 6 bases and J gave up 4 bases; unmatched junction bases: 5. Here the CDR3 DNA reads TGTGCCAGCAGCGCTAGACTAGCAGAGACCCAGTACTTC. Translated, it gives CASSARLAETQYF.

This clone was detected once. This chain joins TRBV7-2 and TRBJ2-1; D ambiguous. The CDR3 has 12 residues. Between the trimmed V and J ends, which lost 5 bases and 6 bases, there was a span of 8 bases. Per the germline V gene, CDR1 is SGHTA and CDR2 is FQGNSA. CDR3 residues: CASSILPNEQFF. In DNA form, the CDR3 reads TGTGCCAGCAGCATATTACCCAATGAGCAGTTCTTC.

The CDR3 spells CASSPWTGGGPDTQYF. The CDR3 nucleotides are TGTGCCAGCAGCCCGTGGACAGGAGGCGGCCCAGATACGCAGTATTTT. This sequence joins TRBV11-2 and TRBJ2-3; TRBD1 aligns across 7 bases. This CDR3 region has 16 residues. CDR1 and CDR2 (germline): SGHAT, FQNNGV. The V and J ends lost 5 bases and 4 bases, in that order; junction bases with no gene match: 12.

This clone was seen more than once but under ten times. The CDR3 region is CASSWTSGRVYQETQYF. CDR3 DNA: TGTGCCAGCAGCTGGACTAGCGGGAGGGTCTACCAAGAGACCCAGTACTTC. The chain combines TRBV5-6 with TRBJ2-5; 15 bases match TRBD2. CDR3 length equals 17 residues. Germline V gives CDR1 SGHDT, CDR2 YYEEEE. J was trimmed by 0 bases and V by 3 bases; bases with no gene match: 3.

This clone appeared many times. The chain joins TRBV11-2 to TRBJ1-3; D remains ambiguous. The CDR3 has 14 residues. The germline V gene has CDR1 SGHAT and CDR2 FQNNGV. Deletions cut 4 bases from V and 0 bases from J, with 7 bases between. For the CDR3, the DNA is TGTGCCAGCAGCTCCGTCGTCTCTGGAAACACCATATATTTT. Protein product: CASSSVVSGNTIYF.

This clone was recorded only once. The V gene is TRBV27, the J gene TRBJ1-1; D remains unclear. Germline V CDR1 and CDR2: MNHEY, SMNVEV (reference sequence). This CDR3 has 14 amino acids. The germline V and J ends were trimmed by 6 bases and 4 bases, with 15 bases remaining between them. In nucleotides, the CDR3 is TGTGCCAGCAGAGCACCCTTTCTGGGCACTGAAGCTTTCTTT. Translated: CASRAPFLGTEAFF.

This chain links TRBV11-3 with TRBJ2-3, with 7 positions matching TRBD2. The CDR3 spans 13 residues. With 0 bases clipped from V and 8 bases from J, the junction kept 2 bases outside the gene matches. From germline, CDR1 is SGHNT and CDR2 YENEEA. Here the CDR3 reads CASSLERESTQYF. CDR3 bases: TGTGCCAGCAGCTTAGAGCGGGAGTCTACGCAGTATTTT.

This clone was detected once. The chain's CDR3 is CASSEATRGETQYF. As DNA, the CDR3 is TGTGCCAGCAGTGAAGCAACCAGGGGAGAGACCCAGTACTTC. This chain joins TRBV2 and TRBJ2-5; tentative D call: TRBD1 (6 bases). V was cut by 0 bases and J by 4 bases, with 9 bases left in between. The CDR3 totals 14 residues. Germline CDR1 is SNHLY and CDR2 is FYNNEI.

This clone was seen more than once but under ten times. The chain combines TRBV5-4 with TRBJ2-6, with D unresolved. CDR1 is SGHNT and CDR2 is YYREEE in the germline V gene (reference sequence). The V end was cut by 1 base, the J end by 4 bases, with 15 bases between. The CDR3 totals 17 residues. The CDR3 DNA reads as TGTGCCAGCAGCTTGCCGGGTATGGGTCTCGGGGCCAACGTCCTGACTTTC. It translates to CASSLPGMGLGANVLTF.

The rearrangement uses TRBV5-1 and TRBJ2-1; 10 bases are shared with TRBD2. The CDR3 consists of 18 residues. From germline, CDR1 is SGHRS and CDR2 YFSETQ. V was pared by 2 bases and J by 4 bases, with 12 bases of the junction left unmatched. The CDR3 protein is CASSLGRLAGQGYNEQFF. CDR3 coding DNA: TGCGCCAGCAGCTTAGGCCGACTAGCGGGCCAGGGATACAATGAGCAGTTCTTC. Using reference TRBV5-1 and TRBJ2-1 for the parts outside the CDR3, the full variable domain is KAGVTQTPRYLIKTRGQQVTLSCSPISGHRSVSWYQQTPGQGLQFLFEYFSETQRNKGNFPGRFSGRQFSNSRSEMNVSTLELGDSALYLCASSLGRLAGQGYNEQFFGPGTRLTVL.